This T cell receptor (beta chain) was sequenced during a study of cytomegalovirus exposure and HLA in healthy donors. Study-level results: Associated with cytomegalovirus, according to the listing, were 150 to 200 TCR beta chains.

With 60 Vbeta and 13 Jbeta primers, the PCR was carried out. Generated by immunoSEQ multiplex PCR, the TCRdb table keeps only in-frame clones and is missing some. The sample carries 200,000 to 250,000 clones, 70% to 90% recorded once. V gave up 4 bases and J gave up 7 bases; unmatched junction bases: 1. CDR3 length: 14 amino acids. Germline V gives CDR1 SGHVS, CDR2 FNYEAQ. With respect to this clone: Its antigen is unidentified.

This receptor was identified in a human donor in good health. The sample was PBMCs. V is TRBV7-6 and J is TRBJ2-7; TRBD2 aligns across 16 bases. The CDR3 DNA follows: TGTGCCAGCAGCTCGGGACTAGCGGGAGGGGAGCAGTACTTC. Amino acids: CASSSGLAGGEQYF. Filled out from reference TRBV7-6 and TRBJ2-7, the complete variable domain reads GAGVSQSPRYKVTKRGQDVALRCDPISGHVSLYWYRQALGQGPEFLTYFNYEAQQDKSGLPNDRFSAERPEGSISTLTIQRTEQRDSAMYRCASSSGLAGGEQYFGPGTRLTVT.